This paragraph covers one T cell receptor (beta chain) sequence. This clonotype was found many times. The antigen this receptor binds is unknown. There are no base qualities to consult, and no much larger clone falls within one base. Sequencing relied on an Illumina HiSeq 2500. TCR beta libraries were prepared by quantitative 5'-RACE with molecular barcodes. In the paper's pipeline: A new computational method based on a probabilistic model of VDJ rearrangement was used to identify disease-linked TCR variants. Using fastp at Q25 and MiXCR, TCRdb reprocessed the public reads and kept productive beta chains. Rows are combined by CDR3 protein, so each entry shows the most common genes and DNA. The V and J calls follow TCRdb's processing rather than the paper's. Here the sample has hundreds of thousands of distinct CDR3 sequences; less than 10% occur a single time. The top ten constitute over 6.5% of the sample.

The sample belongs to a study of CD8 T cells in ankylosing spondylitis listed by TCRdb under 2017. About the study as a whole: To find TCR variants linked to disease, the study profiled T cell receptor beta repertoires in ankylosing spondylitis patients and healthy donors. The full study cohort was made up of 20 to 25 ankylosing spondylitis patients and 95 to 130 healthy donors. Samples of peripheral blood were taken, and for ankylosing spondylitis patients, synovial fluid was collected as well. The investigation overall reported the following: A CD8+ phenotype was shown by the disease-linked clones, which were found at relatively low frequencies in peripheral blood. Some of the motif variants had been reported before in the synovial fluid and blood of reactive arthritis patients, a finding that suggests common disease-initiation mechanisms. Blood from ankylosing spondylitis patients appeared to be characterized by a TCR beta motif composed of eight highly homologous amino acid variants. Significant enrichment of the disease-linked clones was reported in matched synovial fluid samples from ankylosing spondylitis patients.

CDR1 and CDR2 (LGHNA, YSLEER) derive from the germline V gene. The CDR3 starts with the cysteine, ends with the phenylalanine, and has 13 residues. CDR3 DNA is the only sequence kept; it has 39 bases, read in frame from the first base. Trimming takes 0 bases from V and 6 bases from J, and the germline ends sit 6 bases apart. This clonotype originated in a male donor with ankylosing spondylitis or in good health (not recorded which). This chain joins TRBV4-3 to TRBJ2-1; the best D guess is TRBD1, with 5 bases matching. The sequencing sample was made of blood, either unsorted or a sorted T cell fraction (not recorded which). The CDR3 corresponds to CASSQDQGNEQFF. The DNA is TGCGCCAGCAGCCAAGATCAGGGCAATGAGCAGTTCTTC.